The T cell receptor (beta chain) under discussion was sequenced for a study of shared clonotypes between healthy human individuals. V dropped 4 bases and J dropped 2; count of bases not matched to a gene: 12. There are 17 residues in the CDR3. The germline gives CDR1 SGHAT, CDR2 FQDESV (reference sequence). The run depth of the assay was deep. Assay used: immunoSEQ multiplex PCR; TCRdb lists only in-frame clones, some missing. The profile shows about 550,000 clones, about 95% of them singletons. About this clone itself: Antigen: not known.

Naive CD8 isolation took CD45RO-negative cells positively selected for CCR7 and excluded terminally differentiated effector memory CD45RA+ cells. Overall study results and limits: Clonotypes which were not shared had lower generation probabilities than clonotypes that all four donors shared.

This rearrangement joins TRBV11-1 to TRBJ2-5; 8 bases match TRBD2. The source is a woman between 25 and 40 years old in good health. Sequenced material: naive CD8+ T cells sorted from blood. The CDR3 DNA reads TGTGCCAGCAGCTCCGGCGGACTAGCAGGCATTCAAGAGACCCAGTACTTC. As protein: CASSSGGLAGIQETQYF.